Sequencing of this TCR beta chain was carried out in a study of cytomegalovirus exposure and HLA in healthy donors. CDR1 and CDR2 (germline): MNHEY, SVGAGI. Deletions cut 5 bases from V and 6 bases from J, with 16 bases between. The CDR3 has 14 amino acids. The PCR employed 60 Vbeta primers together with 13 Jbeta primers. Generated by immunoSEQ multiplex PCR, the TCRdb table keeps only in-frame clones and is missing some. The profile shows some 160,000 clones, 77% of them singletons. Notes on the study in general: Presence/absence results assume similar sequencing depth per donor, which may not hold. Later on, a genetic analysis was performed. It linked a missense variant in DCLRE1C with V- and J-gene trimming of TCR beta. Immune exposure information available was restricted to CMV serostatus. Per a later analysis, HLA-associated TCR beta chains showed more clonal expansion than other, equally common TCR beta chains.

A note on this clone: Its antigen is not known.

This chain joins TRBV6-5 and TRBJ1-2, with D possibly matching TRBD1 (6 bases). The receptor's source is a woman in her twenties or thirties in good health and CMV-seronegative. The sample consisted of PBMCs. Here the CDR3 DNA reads TGTGCCAGCAGTCCCTCCGACAGGCCAGATGGCTACACCTTC. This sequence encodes CASSPSDRPDGYTF.